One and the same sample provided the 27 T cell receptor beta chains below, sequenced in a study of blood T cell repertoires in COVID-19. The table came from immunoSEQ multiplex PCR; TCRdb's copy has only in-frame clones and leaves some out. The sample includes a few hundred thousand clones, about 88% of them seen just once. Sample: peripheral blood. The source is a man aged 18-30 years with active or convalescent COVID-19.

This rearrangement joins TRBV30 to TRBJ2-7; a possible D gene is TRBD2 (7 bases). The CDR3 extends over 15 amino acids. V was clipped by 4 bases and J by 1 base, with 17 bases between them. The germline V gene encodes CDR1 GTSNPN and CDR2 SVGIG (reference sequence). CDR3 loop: CAWIFGGAGSYEQYF. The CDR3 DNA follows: TGTGCCTGGATTTTTGGGGGGGCCGGGTCCTACGAGCAGTACTTC.

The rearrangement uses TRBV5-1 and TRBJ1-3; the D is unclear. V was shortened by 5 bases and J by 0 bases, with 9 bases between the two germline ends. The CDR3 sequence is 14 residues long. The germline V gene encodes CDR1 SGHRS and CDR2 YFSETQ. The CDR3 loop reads CASSEGSSGNTIYF. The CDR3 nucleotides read TGCGCCAGCAGTGAGGGCAGCTCTGGAAACACCATATATTTT.

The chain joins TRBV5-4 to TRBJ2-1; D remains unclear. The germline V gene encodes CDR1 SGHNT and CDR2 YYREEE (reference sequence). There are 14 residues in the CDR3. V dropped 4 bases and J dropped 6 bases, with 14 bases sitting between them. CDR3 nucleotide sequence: TGTGCCAGCAGCGACGGTGGAGTGATCAATGAGCAGTTCTTC. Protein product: CASSDGGVINEQFF.

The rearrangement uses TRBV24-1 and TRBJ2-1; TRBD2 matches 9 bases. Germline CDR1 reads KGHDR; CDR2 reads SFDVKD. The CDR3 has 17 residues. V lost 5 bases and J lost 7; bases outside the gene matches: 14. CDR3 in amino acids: CATSVTTRSGRRNEQFF. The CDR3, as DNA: TGTGCCACCAGTGTAACCACGCGGAGCGGGAGGAGGAATGAGCAGTTCTTC.

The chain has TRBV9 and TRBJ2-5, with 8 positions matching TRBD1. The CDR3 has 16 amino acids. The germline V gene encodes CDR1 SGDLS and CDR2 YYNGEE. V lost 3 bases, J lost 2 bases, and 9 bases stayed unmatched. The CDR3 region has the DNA TGTGCCAGCAGCGGCGGACAGGGCGGTTTTCAAGAGACCCAGTACTTC. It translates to CASSGGQGGFQETQYF.

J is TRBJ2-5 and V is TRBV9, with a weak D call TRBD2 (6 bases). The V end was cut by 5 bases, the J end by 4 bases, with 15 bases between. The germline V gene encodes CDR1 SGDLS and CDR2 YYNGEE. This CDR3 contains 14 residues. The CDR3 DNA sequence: TGTGCCAGCAGTACGGAGGGGTGGGCAGAGACCCAGTACTTC. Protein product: CASSTEGWAETQYF. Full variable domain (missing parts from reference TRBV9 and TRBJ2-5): DSGVTQTPKHLITATGQRVTLRCSPRSGDLSVYWYQQSLDQGLQFLIQYYNGEERAKGNILERFSAQQFPDLHSELNLSSLELGDSALYFCASSTEGWAETQYFGPGTRLLVL.

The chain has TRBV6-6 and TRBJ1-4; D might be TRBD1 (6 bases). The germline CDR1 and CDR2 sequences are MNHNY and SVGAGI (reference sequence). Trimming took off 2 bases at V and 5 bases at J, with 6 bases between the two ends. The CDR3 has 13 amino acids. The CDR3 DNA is TGTGCCAGCAGTTACAGGGGGAATGAAAAACTGTTTTTT. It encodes CASSYRGNEKLFF.

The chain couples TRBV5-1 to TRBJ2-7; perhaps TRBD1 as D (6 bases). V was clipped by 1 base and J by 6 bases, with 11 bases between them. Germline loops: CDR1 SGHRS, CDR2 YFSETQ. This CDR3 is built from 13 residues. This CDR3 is CASSLLTGFEQYF. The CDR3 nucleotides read TGCGCCAGCAGCTTGCTGACAGGCTTCGAGCAGTACTTC.

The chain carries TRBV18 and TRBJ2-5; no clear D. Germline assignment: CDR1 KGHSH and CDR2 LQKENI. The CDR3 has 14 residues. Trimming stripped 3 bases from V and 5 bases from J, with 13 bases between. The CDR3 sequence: CASSPPQSPETQYF. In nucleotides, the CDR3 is TGTGCCAGCTCACCCCCACAGTCTCCCGAGACCCAGTACTTC.

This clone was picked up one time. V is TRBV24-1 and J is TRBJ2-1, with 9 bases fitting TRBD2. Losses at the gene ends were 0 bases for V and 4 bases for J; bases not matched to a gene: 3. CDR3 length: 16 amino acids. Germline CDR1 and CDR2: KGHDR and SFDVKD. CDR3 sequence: CATSDLGSGGYNEQFF. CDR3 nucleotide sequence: TGTGCCACCAGTGATTTGGGCAGCGGGGGGTACAATGAGCAGTTCTTC.

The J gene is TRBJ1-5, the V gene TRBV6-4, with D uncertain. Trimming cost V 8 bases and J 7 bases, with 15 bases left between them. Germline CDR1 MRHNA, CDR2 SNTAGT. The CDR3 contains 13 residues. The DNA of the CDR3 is TGTGCCAGCTCGGGTTGGCGCGACCAGCCCCAGCATTTT. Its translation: CASSGWRDQPQHF.

The CDR3 bases are TGTGCCAGCAGCGTAGATGGGAGAAACAATCAGCCCCAGCATTTT. Its translation: CASSVDGRNNQPQHF. This chain joins TRBV9 and TRBJ1-5, with no clear D. Germline V gives CDR1 SGDLS, CDR2 YYNGEE. This CDR3 is 15 amino acids long. V lost 0 bases and J lost 3, with 10 bases in between.

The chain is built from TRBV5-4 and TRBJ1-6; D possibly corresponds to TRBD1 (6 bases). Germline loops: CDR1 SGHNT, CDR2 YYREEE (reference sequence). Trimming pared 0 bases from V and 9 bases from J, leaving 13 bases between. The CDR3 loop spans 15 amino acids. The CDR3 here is CASSLGGTQSSPLHF. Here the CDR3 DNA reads TGTGCCAGCAGCTTGGGTGGGACACAAAGTTCACCCCTCCACTTT.

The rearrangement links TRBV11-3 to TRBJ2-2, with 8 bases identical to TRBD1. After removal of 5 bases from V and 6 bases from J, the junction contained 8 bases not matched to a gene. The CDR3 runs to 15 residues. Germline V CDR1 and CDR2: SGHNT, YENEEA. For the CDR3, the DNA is TGTGCCAGCAGCCTCGACAGGGGAGTTTCCGGGGAGCTGTTTTTT. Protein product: CASSLDRGVSGELFF.

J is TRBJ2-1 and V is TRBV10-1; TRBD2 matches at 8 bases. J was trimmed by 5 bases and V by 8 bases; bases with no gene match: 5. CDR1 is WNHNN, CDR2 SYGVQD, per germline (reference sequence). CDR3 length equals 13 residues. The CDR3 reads CASGAGGNNEQFF. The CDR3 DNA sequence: TGCGCCAGCGGGGCGGGGGGCAACAATGAGCAGTTCTTC.

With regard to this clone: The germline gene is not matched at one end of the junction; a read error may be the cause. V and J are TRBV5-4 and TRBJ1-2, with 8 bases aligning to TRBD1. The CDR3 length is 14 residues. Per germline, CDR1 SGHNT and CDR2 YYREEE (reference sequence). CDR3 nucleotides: TGTGCCAGCAGATTGGCAGGGGGCGGTCTTGGCTACACCTTC. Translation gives CASRLAGGGLGYTF. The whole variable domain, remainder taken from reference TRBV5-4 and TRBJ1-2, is ETGVTQSPTHLIKTRGQQVTLRCSSQSGHNTVSWYQQALGQGPQFIFQYYREEENGRGNFPPRFSGLQFPNYSSELNVNALELDDSALYLCASRLAGGGLGYTFGSGTRLTVV.

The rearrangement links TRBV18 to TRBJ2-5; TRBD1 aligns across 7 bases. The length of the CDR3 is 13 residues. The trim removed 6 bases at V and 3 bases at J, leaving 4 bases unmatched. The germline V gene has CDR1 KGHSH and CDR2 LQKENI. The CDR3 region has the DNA TGTGCCAGCTCCCGAGGACAGGAAGAGACCCAGTACTTC. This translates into CASSRGQEETQYF.

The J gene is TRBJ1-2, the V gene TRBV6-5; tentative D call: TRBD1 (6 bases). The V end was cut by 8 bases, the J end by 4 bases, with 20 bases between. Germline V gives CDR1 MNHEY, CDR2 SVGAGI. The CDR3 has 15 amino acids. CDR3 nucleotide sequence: TGTGCCAGCGTAACCCAGCGGGGGCAAGGCTATGGCTACACCTTC. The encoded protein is CASVTQRGQGYGYTF.

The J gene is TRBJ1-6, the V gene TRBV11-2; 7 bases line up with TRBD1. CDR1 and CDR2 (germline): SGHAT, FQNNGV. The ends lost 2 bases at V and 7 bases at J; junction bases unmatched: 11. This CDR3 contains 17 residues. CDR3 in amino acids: CASSLTISGTANSPLHF. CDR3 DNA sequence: TGTGCCAGCAGCTTAACCATATCCGGGACAGCCAATTCACCCCTCCACTTT.

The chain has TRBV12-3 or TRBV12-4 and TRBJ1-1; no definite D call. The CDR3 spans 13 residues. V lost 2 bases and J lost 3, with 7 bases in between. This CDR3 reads CASSLPLYTEAFF. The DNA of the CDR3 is TGTGCCAGCAGTTTACCCTTATACACTGAAGCTTTCTTT.

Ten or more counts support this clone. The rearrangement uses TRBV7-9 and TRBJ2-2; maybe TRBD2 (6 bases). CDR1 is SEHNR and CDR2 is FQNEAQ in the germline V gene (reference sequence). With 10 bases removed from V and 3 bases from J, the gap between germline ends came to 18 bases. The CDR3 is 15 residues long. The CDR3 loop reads CANRDRTMDTGELFF. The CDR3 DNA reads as TGTGCCAACAGAGACCGGACTATGGACACCGGGGAGCTGTTTTTT.

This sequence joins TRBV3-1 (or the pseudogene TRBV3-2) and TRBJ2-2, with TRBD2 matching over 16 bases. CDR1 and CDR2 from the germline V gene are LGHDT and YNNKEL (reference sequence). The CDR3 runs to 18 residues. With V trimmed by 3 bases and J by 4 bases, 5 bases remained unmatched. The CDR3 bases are TGTGCCAGCAGCCAGGGACTAGCGGGGGGGCCGGGCACCGGGGAGCTGTTTTTT. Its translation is CASSQGLAGGPGTGELFF.

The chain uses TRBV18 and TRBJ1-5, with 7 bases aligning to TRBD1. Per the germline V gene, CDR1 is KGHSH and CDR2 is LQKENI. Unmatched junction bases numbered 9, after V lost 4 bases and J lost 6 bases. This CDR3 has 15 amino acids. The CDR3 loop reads CASSLAGGNRQPQHF. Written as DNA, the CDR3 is TGTGCCAGCTCACTGGCAGGGGGGAATCGTCAGCCCCAGCATTTT.

The CDR3 coding sequence is TGTGCCAGCATTAGACAGGGTGATGGCTACACCTTC. Translated: CASIRQGDGYTF. V is TRBV6-5 and J is TRBJ1-2, with TRBD1 matching 7 bases. The CDR3 consists of 12 residues. CDR1 and CDR2 from the germline V gene are MNHEY and SVGAGI. With V trimmed by 7 bases and J by 6 bases, 5 bases remained unmatched.

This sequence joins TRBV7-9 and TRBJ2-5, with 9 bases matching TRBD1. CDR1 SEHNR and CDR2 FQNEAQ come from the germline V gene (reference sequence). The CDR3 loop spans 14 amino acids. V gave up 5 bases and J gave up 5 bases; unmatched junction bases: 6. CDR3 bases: TGTGCCAGCAGCCTCGGGGACAGGGAGGAGACCCAGTACTTC. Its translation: CASSLGDREETQYF.

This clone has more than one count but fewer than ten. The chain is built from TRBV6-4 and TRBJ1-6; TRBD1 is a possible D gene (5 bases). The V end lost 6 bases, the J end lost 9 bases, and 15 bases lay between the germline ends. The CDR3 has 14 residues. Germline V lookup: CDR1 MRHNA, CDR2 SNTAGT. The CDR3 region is CASSPRQGGSPLHF. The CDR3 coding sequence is TGTGCCAGCAGCCCCCGGCAGGGCGGTTCACCCCTCCACTTT.

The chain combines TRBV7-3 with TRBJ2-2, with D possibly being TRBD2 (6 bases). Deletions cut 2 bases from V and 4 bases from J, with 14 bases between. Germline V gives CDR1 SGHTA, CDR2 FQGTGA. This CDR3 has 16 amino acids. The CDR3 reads CASSLSPAGLTGELFF. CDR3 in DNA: TGTGCCAGCAGCTTATCCCCAGCGGGTCTCACCGGGGAGCTGTTTTTT.